This passage covers 11 T cell receptor beta chains from one sample sequenced in a study of CD8 T cells in Susac syndrome. Random hexamers were used to reverse transcribe 0.5 to 1 ug of RNA. TCRdb reanalysed the immunoSEQ multiplex PCR reads using MiXCR and keeps one entry per CDR3 protein. The sample lists about 120,000 distinct CDR3 sequences; around 94% were seen once. The sample was CD8+ T cells from PBMCs. These receptors were obtained from a human donor with Susac syndrome.

This clonotype has only one observation. The chain employs TRBV25-1 and TRBJ2-2; D unresolved. The germline V gene encodes CDR1 MGHDK and CDR2 SYGVNS. The CDR3 extends over 16 amino acids. The V gene lost 4 bases and the J gene lost 1 base, with 13 bases spanning the gap. The CDR3 protein is CASSGLAPKNTGELFF. CDR3 nucleotides: TGTGCCAGCAGTGGACTGGCCCCCAAGAACACCGGGGAGCTGTTTTTT.

The chain carries TRBV3-1 and TRBJ2-5, with 13 positions matching TRBD2. V lost 6 bases, J lost 4 bases, and 5 bases stayed unmatched. The CDR3 runs to 15 residues. The germline V gene has CDR1 LGHDT and CDR2 YNNKEL (reference sequence). CDR3 in amino acids: CASSYRTSGRETQYF. The CDR3 bases are TGTGCCAGCAGTTATAGGACTAGCGGGAGAGAGACCCAGTACTTC.

This clonotype occurred once. The rearrangement uses TRBV29-1 and TRBJ2-3; 14 bases map to TRBD2. Germline CDR1 reads SQVTM; CDR2 reads ANQGSEA. The CDR3 contains 17 residues. Losses at the gene ends were 5 bases for V and 0 bases for J; bases not matched to a gene: 7. This CDR3 reads CSVLGLAGGPSTDTQYF. CDR3 nucleotides: TGCAGCGTTCTTGGACTAGCGGGAGGCCCTAGCACAGATACGCAGTATTTT.

The chain links TRBV12-3 or TRBV12-4 to TRBJ2-7; D possibly corresponds to TRBD2 (5 bases). V lost 6 bases and J 2 bases, leaving 20 bases between the germline ends. The CDR3 runs 16 residues. CDR3 coding DNA: TGTGCCAGCAGCCATTCAGGAGGAGTCGGGGCCTACGAGCAGTACTTC. Encoded protein: CASSHSGGVGAYEQYF.

This chain joins TRBV6-4 and TRBJ2-3; D gene unclear. V was trimmed by 5 bases and J by 0 bases, leaving 12 bases between them. This CDR3 is built from 15 residues. Germline values: CDR1 MRHNA, CDR2 SNTAGT. The CDR3 coding sequence is TGTGCCAGCAGTCACGGCAGCACTAGCACAGATACGCAGTATTTT. Translation gives CASSHGSTSTDTQYF.

V and J are TRBV4-2 and TRBJ1-5, with 7 bases lining up with TRBD1. Trimming removed 0 bases from V and 2 bases from J; junction bases left unmatched: 1. CDR3 length equals 15 residues. Germline V gene data show CDR1 as LGHNA and CDR2 as YNFKEQ. CDR3 in DNA: TGTGCCAGCAGCCAAGATCAGGGGGGCAATCAGCCCCAGCATTTT. Translating gives CASSQDQGGNQPQHF.

This chain links TRBV24-1 with TRBJ2-2, with 11 bases aligning to TRBD1. The CDR3 is 17 amino acids. Germline V lookup: CDR1 KGHDR, CDR2 SFDVKD. J lost 3 bases, V lost 4 bases, and 6 bases had no gene match. For the CDR3, the DNA is TGTGCCACCAGTGACTGGACAGGGGGCCCGGACACCGGGGAGCTGTTTTTT. It codes for CATSDWTGGPDTGELFF.

The V gene is TRBV20-1, the J gene TRBJ2-3, with 10 bases that match TRBD2. The V gene's germline CDR1 is DFQATT and CDR2 SNEGSKA (reference sequence). The CDR3 is 15 amino acids. V trimming: 5 bases; J trimming: 3 bases; junction bases outside the gene matches: 8. The CDR3: CSALAGDMRTDTQYF. DNA of the CDR3: TGCAGTGCTCTAGCGGGAGATATGAGGACAGATACGCAGTATTTT.

This clonotype was observed a few times. This chain connects TRBV6-4 to TRBJ2-3, with TRBD2 matching over 10 bases. The CDR3 contains 14 residues. The ends lost 2 bases at V and 4 bases at J; junction bases unmatched: 0. CDR1 and CDR2 from the germline V gene are MRHNA and SNTAGT. In DNA, the CDR3 is TGTGCCAGCAGTGACACTAGCGGGGCAGATACGCAGTATTTT. Translated: CASSDTSGADTQYF.

The rearrangement joins TRBV2 to TRBJ2-2, with a weak D call TRBD2 (5 bases). CDR1 SNHLY and CDR2 FYNNEI come from the germline V gene. This CDR3 contains 14 residues. Trimming left V 4 bases short and J 3 bases short, with 9 bases between. The CDR3 bases are TGTGCCAGCAGTGCCGGGATTTACACCGGGGAGCTGTTTTTT. It is translated as CASSAGIYTGELFF.

The chain uses TRBV15 and TRBJ2-5, with 7 bases identical to TRBD2. The J segment lost 3 bases and the V segment lost 0 bases, leaving 10 bases of the junction unmatched. This CDR3 has 17 residues. Germline values: CDR1 LNHNV, CDR2 YYDKDF (reference sequence). The CDR3 coding sequence is TGTGCCACCAGCAGAGATGGGACTATCGCACCCAAAGAGACCCAGTACTTC. It is translated as CATSRDGTIAPKETQYF.